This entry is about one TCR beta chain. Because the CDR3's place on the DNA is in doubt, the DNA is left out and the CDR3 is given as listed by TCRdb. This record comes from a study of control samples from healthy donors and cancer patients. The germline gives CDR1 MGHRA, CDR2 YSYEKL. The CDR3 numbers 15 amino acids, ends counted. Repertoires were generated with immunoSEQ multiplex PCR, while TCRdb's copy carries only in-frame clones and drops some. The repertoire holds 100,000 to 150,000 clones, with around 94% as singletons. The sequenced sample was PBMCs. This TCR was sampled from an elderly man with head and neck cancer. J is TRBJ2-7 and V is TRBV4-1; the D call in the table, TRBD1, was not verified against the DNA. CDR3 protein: CASSQGLGVVFWQYF.